This T cell receptor beta chain was captured by sequencing in a study of blood T cell dynamics during melanoma immunotherapy (dated by TCRdb to about 2020). General notes on the study: The patients had metastatic melanoma and were given first-line pembrolizumab or nivolumab plus ipilimumab as standard of care in the United Kingdom. To identify early correlates of response, the study profiled peripheral T cell receptor repertoires in patients with metastatic melanoma before and after one cycle of checkpoint inhibitor therapy. Consecutive patients formed a training cohort, and a further independent group of patients from the same centre was pooled into an external validation set. The investigation overall reported the following: The relatively small sample size was acknowledged as a potential limitation on generalization of the results. The study was unable to establish whether the T cell clones driving the repertoire changes were melanoma-specific or instead reflected general immune activation. Among sorted CD8+ subsets, TIE cells showed the highest similarity to cfDNA CDR3 sequences and the highest clonality, suggesting active turnover with convergence on dominant clones.

Details on this clone: It has no known antigen specificity. No qualities accompany the bases; no much larger clone lies one base away.

Looking up the germline V gene yields CDR1 MDHEN and CDR2 SYDVKM. From the cysteine through the phenylalanine, the CDR3 covers 14 amino acids. Solely the CDR3 DNA is kept, with 42 bases framed from the first base. V is trimmed back by 8 bases and J by 4 bases, and the junction contains 5 bases that no gene match accounts for. Per the publication, the time point label means: pre-treatment baseline. Blood samples were taken at two points: before treatment (T0) and at week 3 (W3), which came after the first cycle of checkpoint blockade. Except for a couple of patients with rapid clinical progression, response was assessed 12 weeks after the first infusion by RECIST 1.1; disease control meant complete response, partial response or stable disease. Patients were excluded for prior systemic cancer treatment, concomitant immunosuppressant therapy or synchronous other active malignancies. Sorted CD8+ memory and naive T cell subsets were sequenced at T0 and W3 from six patients, three progressing and three with disease control. PBMC were isolated from blood with Lymphoprep and SepMate tubes, followed by red cell lysis. QIAamp DNA Blood Mini kits were used to extract DNA from both PBMC and sorted T cell subsets. CD8+ T cell subsets were sorted live on a FACSAria III cytometer and then frozen prior to DNA extraction. Fresh PBMC for flow cytometry were held at 4°C in PBS with about 2% fetal bovine serum and analyzed within 25 hours.

The entire DNA extracted from each sorted CD8+ T cell subset was loaded into the assay. TCR beta CDR3 sequences were amplified from genomic DNA using the immunoSEQ TCRb Assay kit according to manufacturer instructions. The KAPA Library Quantification Kit for Illumina platforms was used to quantify the pooled libraries by qPCR. Pooled libraries were clustered at about 0.6-1.2 pM and sequenced on an Illumina NextSeq 500. Under the source paper's analysis protocol: The TCR data were analyzed using immunoSEQ ANALYZER and the R LymphoSeq package. A rearrangement efficiency score was calculated as productive divided by the sum of productive and non-productive CDR3 sequences. Within each patient, timepoints were compared pairwise for clonality, measured with the Gini coefficient, and for diversity, measured with the Renyi index at alpha=1. Clonal relatedness used an edit distance of 3, and repertoire similarity used the Bhattacharyya coefficient, both computed in LymphoSeq. To classify response, a linear discriminant analysis based on week-3 changes in clonality and diversity was built using the R MASS and caret packages. Not all clones reach the TCRdb copy of this immuneACCESS table, which keeps in-frame sequences only. Checked studies attribute under half of the gap to unresolved V genes and leave the rest unexplained. V and J calls and clone size are given by that table; D and trimming were obtained from the DNA. This sample gives 3,000 to 4,500 clones in total; roughly 97% of them show up just once. Jointly, the top ten make up about 1.7% of the sample.

This sequence originates from a human donor with melanoma. The chain couples TRBV28 to TRBJ2-3; 11 bases in between match TRBD2. This sample comprised effector memory CD8+ T cells from blood, obtained from a patient treated with checkpoint blockade. In nucleotide form, the sequence is TGTGCCAGCGGCACTAGCGGGAGTTCAGATACGCAGTATTTT. This encodes CASGTSGSSDTQYF.